The rows below give T cell receptor beta chains drawn from one sample of a study of blood T cell repertoires in COVID-19. The method was immunoSEQ multiplex PCR; TCRdb's version includes in-frame clones alone and lacks a portion of them. This sample has roughly 200,000 clones, with around 87% found just once. Specimen: peripheral blood. The source is a man aged 55 to 70 with acute or convalescent COVID-19. Each CDR3 is given with its conserved first and last residue. A D gene is named only where the DNA matches it firmly. Size is stated for part of the rows, as once, few or many counts, or as a class when the clone is expanded.

CDR3: CASSPAQTGSKNIQYF
DNA: TGTGCCAGCAGCCCCGCCCAGACGGGGAGCAAAAACATTCAGTACTTC
D: -
V: TRBV5-8
size: -
J: TRBJ2-4

CDR3: CASTSGGSSAEAFF
DNA: TGTGCCAGCACCTCAGGGGGGTCCAGCGCTGAAGCTTTCTTT
D: TRBD1
V: TRBV28
size: -
J: TRBJ1-1

CDR3: CASTSSGGAQETQYF
DNA: TGTGCCAGTACCTCTAGCGGGGGGGCCCAAGAGACCCAGTACTTC
D: TRBD2
V: TRBV19
size: -
J: TRBJ2-5

CDR3: CASSLLGRGNEKLFF
DNA: TGTGCCAGCAGCTTACTCGGCAGGGGCAATGAAAAACTGTTTTTT
D: -
V: TRBV7-2
size: -
J: TRBJ1-4

CDR3: CASSQGTSNYGYTF
DNA: TGTGCCAGCAGCCAAGGCACTTCTAACTATGGCTACACCTTC
D: -
V: TRBV3-1/TRBV3-2
size: -
J: TRBJ1-2

CDR3: CASSRGKGQGSSSGNTIYF
DNA: TGTGCCAGCAGCCGGGGGAAGGGACAGGGGTCTTCCTCTGGAAACACCATATATTTT
D: TRBD1
V: TRBV9
size: -
J: TRBJ1-3

CDR3: CASSWDRGRNNEQYF
DNA: TGTGCCAGCAGTTGGGACAGGGGGCGCAACAACGAGCAGTACTTC
D: TRBD1
V: TRBV6-5
size: -
J: TRBJ2-7

CDR3: CASRGGGPQHF
DNA: TGTGCCAGCAGGGGGGGTGGGCCCCAGCATTTT
D: -
V: TRBV6-6
size: -
J: TRBJ1-5

CDR3: CASTRSVQETQYF
DNA: TGTGCCAGCACCCGGTCGGTCCAAGAGACCCAGTACTTC
D: -
V: TRBV5-5
size: -
J: TRBJ2-5

CDR3: CATRDGRTPAAAFF
DNA: TGTGCCACCAGGGATGGTCGAACCCCGGCGGCAGCTTTCTTT
D: -
V: TRBV24-1
size: -
J: TRBJ1-1

CDR3: CASSLDRRSYEQYF
DNA: TGTGCCAGCAGTTTGGACAGGAGGTCCTACGAGCAGTACTTC
D: TRBD1
V: TRBV27
size: few
J: TRBJ2-7

CDR3: CASSGDRGEYGAFF
DNA: TGTGCCAGCAGTGGGGACAGGGGAGAGTACGGAGCTTTCTTT
D: TRBD1
V: TRBV2
size: -
J: TRBJ1-1

CDR3: CASSPGTGVNQPQHF
DNA: TGTGCCAGCTCACCCGGGACAGGGGTCAATCAGCCCCAGCATTTT
D: TRBD1
V: TRBV18
size: -
J: TRBJ1-5

CDR3: CASTVQGSYGYTF
DNA: TGTGCCAGCACCGTACAGGGGAGCTATGGCTACACCTTC
D: TRBD1
V: TRBV2
size: -
J: TRBJ1-2

CDR3: CASSPGTGAYEQYF
DNA: TGTGCCAGCAGCCCCGGGACAGGGGCCTACGAGCAGTACTTC
D: TRBD1
V: TRBV28
size: few
J: TRBJ2-7